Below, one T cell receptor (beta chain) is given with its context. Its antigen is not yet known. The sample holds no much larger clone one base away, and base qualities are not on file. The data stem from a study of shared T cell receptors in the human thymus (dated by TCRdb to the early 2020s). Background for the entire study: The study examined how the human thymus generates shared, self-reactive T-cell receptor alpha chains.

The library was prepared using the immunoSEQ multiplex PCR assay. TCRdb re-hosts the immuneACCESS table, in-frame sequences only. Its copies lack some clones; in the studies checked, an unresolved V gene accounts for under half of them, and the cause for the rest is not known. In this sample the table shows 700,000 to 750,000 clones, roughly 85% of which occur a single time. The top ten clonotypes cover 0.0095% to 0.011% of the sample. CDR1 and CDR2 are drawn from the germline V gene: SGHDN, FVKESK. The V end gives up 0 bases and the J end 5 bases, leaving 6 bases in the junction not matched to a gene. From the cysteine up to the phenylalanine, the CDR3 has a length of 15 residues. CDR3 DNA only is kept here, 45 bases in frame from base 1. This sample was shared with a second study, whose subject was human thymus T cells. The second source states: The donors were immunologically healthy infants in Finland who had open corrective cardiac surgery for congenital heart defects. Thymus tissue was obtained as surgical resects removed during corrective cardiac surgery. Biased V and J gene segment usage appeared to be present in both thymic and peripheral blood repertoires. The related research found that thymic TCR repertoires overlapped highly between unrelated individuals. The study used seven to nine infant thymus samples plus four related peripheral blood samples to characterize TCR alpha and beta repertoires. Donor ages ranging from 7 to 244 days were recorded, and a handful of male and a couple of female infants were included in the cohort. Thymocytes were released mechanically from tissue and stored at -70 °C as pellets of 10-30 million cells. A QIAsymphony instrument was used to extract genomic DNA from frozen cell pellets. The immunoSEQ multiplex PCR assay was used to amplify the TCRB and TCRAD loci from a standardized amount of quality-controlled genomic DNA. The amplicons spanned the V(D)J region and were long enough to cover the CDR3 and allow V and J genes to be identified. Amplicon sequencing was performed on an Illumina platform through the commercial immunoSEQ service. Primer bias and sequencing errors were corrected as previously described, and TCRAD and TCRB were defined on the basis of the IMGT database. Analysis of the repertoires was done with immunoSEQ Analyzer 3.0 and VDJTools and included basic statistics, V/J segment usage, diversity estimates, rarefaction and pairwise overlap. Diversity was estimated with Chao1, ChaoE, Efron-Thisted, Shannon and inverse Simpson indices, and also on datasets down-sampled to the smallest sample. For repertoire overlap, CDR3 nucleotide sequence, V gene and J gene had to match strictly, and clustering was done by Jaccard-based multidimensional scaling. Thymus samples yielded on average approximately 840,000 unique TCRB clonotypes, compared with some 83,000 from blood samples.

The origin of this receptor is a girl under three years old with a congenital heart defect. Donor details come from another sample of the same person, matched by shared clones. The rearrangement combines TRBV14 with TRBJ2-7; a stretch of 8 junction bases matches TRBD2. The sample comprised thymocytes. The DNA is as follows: TGTGCCAGCAGCCAAGAAAATAGCGGGGAGGACGAGCAGTACTTC. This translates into CASSQENSGEDEQYF.